This T cell receptor beta chain derives from a study of CD8+ T cells in alopecia areata. Study context: For 6 to 18 months, tofacitinib was taken, and 6 months off drug followed. General study results and limits: Scalp lesions, especially in alopecia totalis/universalis, had higher clonality than normal scalp.

As the sequencing template, cDNA was produced by extracting RNA and reverse transcribing it. Profiled with immunoSEQ multiplex PCR; TCRdb holds only in-frame clones, not every one. The sample has approximately 200,000 clones, 58% seen once. The CDR3 has 15 residues. V lost 6 bases and J lost 0, with 12 bases in between. Germline V lookup: CDR1 MDHEN, CDR2 SYDVKM. Treatment defined: oral pan-JAK inhibitor, 5-10 mg twice daily. Notes on this clone: Its cognate antigen is unknown.

The source material was CD4+ T cells sorted from blood, sampled at week 24, from a patient treated with tofacitinib. The receptor's source is a human donor with alopecia areata. The chain has TRBV28 and TRBJ2-1; no definite D call. CDR3: CASSLPRSSYNEQFF. DNA for the CDR3: TGTGCCAGCAGCCTCCCACGAAGCTCCTACAATGAGCAGTTCTTC.